The 9 T cell receptor beta chains below were found in one sample sequenced in a study of CD8+ T cells in alopecia areata. The sequencing template was cDNA reverse transcribed from extracted RNA. Generated by immunoSEQ multiplex PCR, the TCRdb table keeps only in-frame clones and is missing some. The table shows approximately 300,000 clones, with about 62% occurring only once. Treatment specified: oral pan-JAK inhibitor, 5-10 mg twice daily. Source: CD4+ T cells sorted from blood, taken at week 24, from a patient treated with tofacitinib. The receptors stem from a human donor with alopecia areata.

This clone has a handful of counts. This chain uses TRBV29-1 with TRBJ2-5; D tentatively fits TRBD1 or TRBD2 (6 bases each). V lost 2 bases to trimming and J lost 5 bases, with 9 bases between them. This CDR3 has 12 residues. Germline V CDR1 and CDR2: SQVTM, ANQGSEA. CDR3 nucleotide sequence: TGCAGCGTTGAAAGGGGGGCGGAGACCCAGTACTTC. Residues: CSVERGAETQYF.

V is TRBV7-2 and J is TRBJ2-7; no firm D call. CDR1 and CDR2 from the germline V gene are SGHTA and FQGNSA. V was pared by 4 bases and J by 7 bases, with 8 bases between. This CDR3 is built from 11 residues. CDR3 coding DNA: TGTGCCAGCAGCTCGTACTGGGAGCAGTACTTC. Translated: CASSSYWEQYF.

The gene calls are TRBV25-1 and TRBJ2-3; 9 bases align to TRBD2. The CDR3 consists of 14 residues. J was trimmed by 4 bases and V by 3 bases; bases with no gene match: 2. CDR1 and CDR2 (germline): MGHDK, SYGVNS. The CDR3 region is CASSDSGGADTQYF. CDR3 in DNA: TGTGCCAGCAGTGATAGCGGGGGAGCAGATACGCAGTATTTT.

The chain links TRBV30 to TRBJ1-2; D unclear. Germline loops: CDR1 GTSNPN, CDR2 SVGIG (reference sequence). The length of the CDR3 is 15 residues. V lost 0 bases and J 5 bases, leaving 16 bases between the germline ends. The CDR3 sequence is CAWSVRGRQGYGYTF. In nucleotides, the CDR3 is TGTGCCTGGAGTGTACGAGGACGTCAAGGGTATGGCTACACCTTC. Full variable domain (missing parts from reference TRBV30 and TRBJ1-2): SQTIHQWPATLVQPVGSPLSLECTVEGTSNPNLYWYRQAAGRGLQLLFYSVGIGQISSEVPQNLSASRPQDRQFILSSKKLLLSDSGFYLCAWSVRGRQGYGYTFGSGTRLTVV.

The V gene is TRBV7-2, the J gene TRBJ2-7; a weak D match, TRBD2 (7 bases). Between the trimmed V and J ends, which lost 3 bases and 4 bases, there was a span of 22 bases. The CDR3 is made up of 17 amino acids. From germline, CDR1 is SGHTA and CDR2 FQGNSA. CDR3 region: CASSFGPPGGWDYEQYF. The CDR3 coding sequence is TGTGCCAGCAGCTTTGGCCCGCCGGGGGGCTGGGATTACGAGCAGTACTTC. The whole variable domain, filled in from reference TRBV7-2 and TRBJ2-7, reads GAGVSQSPSNKVTEKGKDVELRCDPISGHTALYWYRQSLGQGLEFLIYFQGNSAPDKSGLPSDRFSAERTGGSVSTLTIQRTQQEDSAVYLCASSFGPPGGWDYEQYFGPGTRLTVT.

This chain joins TRBV4-3 and TRBJ1-1; possible D gene TRBD1, 5 bases. This CDR3 spans 18 amino acids. Trimming removed 4 bases at V and 4 bases at J, with 25 bases between. Germline CDR1 is LGHNA and CDR2 is YSLEER. CDR3 amino acids: CASSRQSGTGVGGTEAFF. The CDR3 DNA reads as TGCGCCAGCAGCCGCCAATCGGGGACCGGGGTGGGTGGCACTGAAGCTTTCTTT.

The chain is built from TRBV2 and TRBJ1-6, with D possibly being TRBD1 (5 bases). The CDR3 has 15 amino acids. V was clipped by 5 bases and J by 9 bases, with 17 bases between them. Looked up from germline, CDR1 is SNHLY and CDR2 is FYNNEI. CDR3 residues: CASSPAVGGSSPLHF. The CDR3 DNA reads as TGTGCCAGCAGTCCCGCGGTTGGGGGTAGTTCACCCCTCCACTTT.

This chain joins TRBV5-1 and TRBJ1-1, with TRBD1 matching over 7 bases. Trimming took 0 bases from V and 1 from J; bases not matched to a gene: 6. CDR3 length equals 16 residues. CDR1 SGHRS and CDR2 YFSETQ come from the germline V gene. The CDR3 here is CASSLDGAGGNTEAFF. CDR3 bases: TGCGCCAGCAGCTTGGATGGCGCAGGGGGGAACACTGAAGCTTTCTTT.

The genes are TRBV30 and TRBJ2-7; TRBD1 matches at 7 bases. V lost 8 bases to trimming and J lost 3 bases; unmatched junction nucleotides: 10. The CDR3 consists of 13 residues. The V gene's germline CDR1 is GTSNPN and CDR2 SVGIG (reference sequence). CDR3 protein: CAGNRGRNYEQYF. In DNA form, the CDR3 reads TGTGCCGGTAACAGGGGAAGGAACTACGAGCAGTACTTC.